This T cell receptor (beta chain) comes out of a study of cytomegalovirus exposure and HLA in healthy donors. Overall study context: The same platform was used for the roughly 120 validation repertoires as for the roughly 730 first-cohort repertoires, as reported in a later analysis.

Study-level points and caveats: Associated with cytomegalovirus, according to the listing, were approximately 160 TCR beta chains. Both high specificity and high sensitivity reportedly marked the classifier's diagnosis of cytomegalovirus status. Confirmation was obtained in vitro that a few CMV-associated chains are specific for CMV antigens.

The CDR3 has 15 residues. V lost 4 bases, J lost 0 bases, and 3 bases stayed unmatched. Per the germline V gene, CDR1 is SGHDT and CDR2 is YYEEEE. A note on this clone: The antigen remains undetermined.

Using immunoSEQ multiplex PCR, the repertoire was profiled, and TCRdb retains in-frame clones only, with some absent. The sample shows roughly 330,000 clones, roughly nine tenths of them seen only once. The source material was PBMCs. The TCR comes from a woman in her twenties or thirties in good health and CMV-seropositive. J is TRBJ2-5 and V is TRBV5-6, with 10 bases lining up with TRBD2. The CDR3 spells CASSPGLAYQETQYF. CDR3 DNA: TGTGCCAGCAGCCCGGGACTAGCGTACCAAGAGACCCAGTACTTC.